This passage covers 20 T cell receptor beta chains from one sample sequenced in a study of early T cells in non-severe SARS-CoV-2 infection. Each CDR3 protein gets one entry after TCRdb re-called the 5' RACE reads with MiXCR. The profile shows roughly 75,000 distinct CDR3 sequences, about 11% of them singletons. Input material: whole blood. The receptors stem from an adult who was a healthcare worker with PCR-confirmed SARS-CoV-2 infection or an uninfected control (not recorded which).

This clonotype was counted between two and nine times. The rearrangement links TRBV3-1 to TRBJ2-5; tentatively, D is TRBD2 (6 bases). The CDR3 is 15 amino acids. The germline V and J ends were trimmed by 4 bases and 2 bases, with 14 bases remaining between them. Germline V gene data show CDR1 as LGHDT and CDR2 as YNNKEL (reference sequence). This chain's CDR3 is CASSPGLGGQETQYF. CDR3 nucleotides: TGTGCCAGCAGCCCGGGACTGGGGGGACAAGAGACCCAGTACTTC.

V usage is TRBV5-4 and J usage is TRBJ2-2; D gene unclear. V was cut by 2 bases and J by 4 bases, with 12 bases left in between. The CDR3 contains 15 residues. Germline loops: CDR1 SGHNT, CDR2 YYREEE (reference sequence). The DNA for the CDR3 is TGTGCCAGCAGCTTTAAATTGGGGTTCACCGGGGAGCTGTTTTTT. As protein: CASSFKLGFTGELFF.

The chain has TRBV9 and TRBJ1-2; D uncertain. The CDR3 contains 14 residues. Germline V CDR1 and CDR2: SGDLS, YYNGEE. Between the trimmed V and J ends, which lost 6 bases and 0 bases, there was a span of 12 bases. The CDR3 region is CASTRLLANYGYTF. CDR3 coding DNA: TGTGCCAGCACCCGCTTGCTAGCTAACTATGGCTACACCTTC.

The chain joins TRBV18 to TRBJ1-5, with 10 bases matching TRBD1. There are 16 residues in the CDR3. With 6 bases clipped from V and 0 bases from J, the junction kept 5 bases outside the gene matches. Germline V gives CDR1 KGHSH, CDR2 LQKENI. The CDR3 DNA reads TGTGCCAGCTCCACCGGGACAGGGGATAGCAATCAGCCCCAGCATTTT. Translation gives CASSTGTGDSNQPQHF.

This clonotype has ten or more counts. The chain links TRBV3-1 to TRBJ2-7, with D unresolved. The germline V gene encodes CDR1 LGHDT and CDR2 YNNKEL (reference sequence). The CDR3 is 12 amino acids. V lost 2 bases and J lost 5, with 7 bases in between. The CDR3 nucleotides are TGTGCCAGCAGCCAATGGTCGGACGAGCAGTACTTC. It encodes CASSQWSDEQYF.

A few counts support this clonotype. V gene TRBV5-6 combines with J gene TRBJ2-4; 7 bases are a match to TRBD2. Germline assignment: CDR1 SGHDT and CDR2 YYEEEE. This CDR3 is 15 amino acids long. With V trimmed by 4 bases and J by 3 bases, 7 bases remained unmatched. The CDR3 loop reads CASSRREGGKNIQYF. CDR3 DNA sequence: TGTGCCAGCAGCCGCAGGGAGGGAGGCAAAAACATTCAGTACTTC.

This clonotype was recorded at least ten times. The V gene is TRBV5-6, the J gene TRBJ1-6; 8 nucleotides line up with TRBD1. CDR3 length equals 16 residues. Unmatched junction bases numbered 7, after V lost 1 base and J lost 7 bases. Germline loops: CDR1 SGHDT, CDR2 YYEEEE. DNA of the CDR3: TGTGCCAGCAGCTTGTTGGCAGGGGGCTTGAATTCACCCCTCCACTTT. Protein product: CASSLLAGGLNSPLHF.

This clonotype was detected many times. The rearrangement links TRBV6-6 to TRBJ2-4; 9 positions match TRBD1. With 6 bases clipped from V and 8 bases from J, the junction kept 8 bases outside the gene matches. The germline V gene has CDR1 MNHNY and CDR2 SVGAGI (reference sequence). CDR3 length: 14 amino acids. CDR3: CASSPGTGRDIQYF. CDR3 DNA sequence: TGTGCCAGCAGCCCCGGGACAGGGCGGGACATTCAGTACTTC.

In its sample, this clonotype was seen many times. CDR3 residues: CASSGTKETQYF. CDR3 in DNA: TGTGCCAGCAGCGGGACAAAAGAGACCCAGTACTTC. The chain couples TRBV2 to TRBJ2-5, with D maybe TRBD1 (6 bases). This CDR3 has 12 amino acids. With 6 bases removed from V and 3 bases from J, the gap between germline ends came to 8 bases. Per germline, CDR1 SNHLY and CDR2 FYNNEI.

At least ten counts were recorded for this clonotype. The genes are TRBV18 and TRBJ2-3; D gene unclear. CDR1 is KGHSH and CDR2 is LQKENI in the germline V gene. V lost 0 bases and J lost 5, with 3 bases in between. The CDR3 sequence is 12 residues long. The CDR3 region has the DNA TGTGCCAGCTCACCACCGGGAGATACGCAGTATTTT. As protein: CASSPPGDTQYF.

The chain combines TRBV7-2 with TRBJ2-1, with TRBD2 identical over 13 bases. V shed 1 base, J shed 8 bases, and the junction held 2 bases outside the gene matches. CDR1 SGHTA and CDR2 FQGNSA come from the germline V gene. This CDR3 spans 15 amino acids. This chain's CDR3 is CASSLELAGGHEQFF. For the CDR3, the DNA is TGTGCCAGCAGCTTAGAACTAGCGGGGGGGCATGAGCAGTTCTTC.

In its sample, this clonotype was seen many times. The chain uses TRBV18 and TRBJ1-4; tentative D call: TRBD1 (6 bases). Germline V gene lookup returns CDR1 KGHSH and CDR2 LQKENI. V was cut by 4 bases and J by 10 bases, with 13 bases left in between. The CDR3 has 13 residues. Here the CDR3 reads CASSLPGRGKLFF. In DNA form, the CDR3 reads TGTGCCAGCTCACTCCCTGGCAGGGGAAAACTGTTTTTT.

V and J are TRBV5-1 and TRBJ2-1, with D perhaps given as TRBD1 or TRBD2 (6 bases each). In germline, CDR1 is SGHRS, CDR2 YFSETQ. Between the trimmed V and J ends, which lost 2 bases and 8 bases, there was a span of 8 bases. This CDR3 region has 12 residues. CDR3 residues: CASSFGGDEQFF. CDR3 nucleotide sequence: TGCGCCAGCAGCTTCGGGGGCGATGAGCAGTTCTTC.

Details on this clonotype: This sequence may be a read error, since a much larger clone differs from it by one base. This chain links TRBV10-3 with TRBJ1-2; D unresolved. Looked up from germline, CDR1 is ENHRY and CDR2 is SYGVKD. Trimming cost V 11 bases and J 6 bases, with 10 bases left between them. This CDR3 spans 10 amino acids. The CDR3 protein is CAVKGDGYTF. The CDR3 DNA sequence: TGTGCCGTCAAAGGCGATGGCTACACCTTC.

For this clonotype: A read error may be the cause here, since a much bigger clone is one base away. The rearrangement uses TRBV7-9 and TRBJ2-2, with 7 bases lining up with TRBD1. The CDR3 consists of 16 residues. CDR1 and CDR2 from the germline V gene are SEHNR and FQNEAQ (reference sequence). CDR3 protein: CASSPPQGENTGELLF. In DNA form, the CDR3 reads TGTGCCAGCAGCCCACCGCAGGGGGAAAACACCGGGGAGCTGCTTTTT.

The rearrangement links TRBV24-1 to TRBJ2-2; 9 bases agree with TRBD1. CDR1 is KGHDR and CDR2 is SFDVKD in the germline V gene. This CDR3 is built from 13 residues. Trimming cost V 9 bases and J 8 bases; bases outside gene matches: 6. CDR3 region: CATGQGSSGELFF. The CDR3 region has the DNA TGTGCCACCGGACAGGGGAGTAGTGGGGAGCTGTTTTTT.

This clonotype was found many times. This chain connects TRBV6-2 or TRBV6-3 to TRBJ2-1; 8 bases are shared with TRBD1. The CDR3 is 16 residues long. Germline V gene data show CDR1 as MNHEY and CDR2 as SVGEGT. Trimming took 8 bases from V and 1 from J; bases not matched to a gene: 10. For the CDR3, the DNA is TGTGCCAGCCTAGCTAGACAGGGGTCGTCCTACAATGAGCAGTTCTTC. Translated: CASLARQGSSYNEQFF.

This clonotype was seen ten or more times. J is TRBJ1-5 and V is TRBV7-2; D unresolved. Trimming left V 2 bases short and J 4 bases short, with 9 bases between. Germline CDR1 is SGHTA and CDR2 is FQGNSA. CDR3 length equals 14 residues. The CDR3 region is CASSLMPVNQPQHF. The CDR3 DNA is TGTGCCAGCAGCTTAATGCCGGTAAATCAGCCCCAGCATTTT. The variable domain in full, completed from reference TRBV7-2 and TRBJ1-5, reads GAGVSQSPSNKVTEKGKDVELRCDPISGHTALYWYRQSLGQGLEFLIYFQGNSAPDKSGLPSDRFSAERTGGSVSTLTIQRTQQEDSAVYLCASSLMPVNQPQHFGDGTRLSIL.

The chain carries TRBV5-1 and TRBJ1-2, with D possibly matching TRBD1 (5 bases). CDR1 and CDR2 (germline): SGHRS, YFSETQ. The CDR3 is made up of 15 amino acids. Trimming removed 4 bases at V and 6 bases at J, with 19 bases between. The CDR3 loop reads CASSPLSGRRDGYTF. CDR3 bases: TGCGCCAGCAGCCCTCTCTCGGGACGGAGGGATGGCTACACCTTC.

The gene calls are TRBV20-1 and TRBJ2-5; TRBD1 aligns across 9 bases. Germline loops: CDR1 DFQATT, CDR2 SNEGSKA (reference sequence). Germline trimming cut 0 bases from V and 7 bases from J; bases unmatched to any gene: 6. The CDR3 loop spans 14 amino acids. In DNA, the CDR3 is TGCAGTGCTAGAGATGGACAGGGGATCGGGACCCAGTACTTC. Its protein product is CSARDGQGIGTQYF.